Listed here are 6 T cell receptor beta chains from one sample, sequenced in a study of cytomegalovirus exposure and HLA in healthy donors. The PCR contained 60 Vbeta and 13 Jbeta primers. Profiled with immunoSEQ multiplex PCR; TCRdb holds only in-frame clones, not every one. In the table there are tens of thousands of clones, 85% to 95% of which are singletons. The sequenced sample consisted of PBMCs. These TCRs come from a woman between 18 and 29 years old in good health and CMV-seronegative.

In nucleotides, the CDR3 is TGTGCCAGCAGCCCCCGGGGACAGGGGGACATTCAGTACTTC. It is translated as CASSPRGQGDIQYF. V and J are TRBV6-5 and TRBJ2-4; 11 nucleotides agree with TRBD1. CDR3 size: 14 residues. The germline gives CDR1 MNHEY, CDR2 SVGAGI. Unmatched junction bases numbered 6, after V lost 6 bases and J lost 8 bases.

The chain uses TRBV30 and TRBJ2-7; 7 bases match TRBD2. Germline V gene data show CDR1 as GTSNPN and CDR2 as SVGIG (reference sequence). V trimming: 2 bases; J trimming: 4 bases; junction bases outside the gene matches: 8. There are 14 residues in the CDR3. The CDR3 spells CAWSLKAGSYEQYF. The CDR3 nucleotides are TGTGCCTGGAGTTTGAAAGCGGGATCTTACGAGCAGTACTTC.

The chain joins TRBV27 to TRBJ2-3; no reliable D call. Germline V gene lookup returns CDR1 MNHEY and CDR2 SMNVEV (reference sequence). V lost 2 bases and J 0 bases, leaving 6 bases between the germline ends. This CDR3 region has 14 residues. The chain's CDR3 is CASSLQISTDTQYF. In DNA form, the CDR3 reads TGTGCCAGCAGTTTACAGATTAGCACAGATACGCAGTATTTT.

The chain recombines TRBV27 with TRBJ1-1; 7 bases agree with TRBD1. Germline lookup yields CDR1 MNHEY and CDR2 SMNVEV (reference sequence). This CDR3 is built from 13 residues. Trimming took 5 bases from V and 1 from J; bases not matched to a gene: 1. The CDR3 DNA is TGTGCCAGCAGTAACAGGGGGAACACTGAAGCTTTCTTT. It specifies CASSNRGNTEAFF.

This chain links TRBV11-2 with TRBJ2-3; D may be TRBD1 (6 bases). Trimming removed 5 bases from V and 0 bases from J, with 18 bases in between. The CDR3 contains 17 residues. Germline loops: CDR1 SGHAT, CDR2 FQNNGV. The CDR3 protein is CASSPTWTESSTDTQYF. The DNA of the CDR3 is TGTGCCAGCAGCCCCACCTGGACAGAATCTAGCACAGATACGCAGTATTTT. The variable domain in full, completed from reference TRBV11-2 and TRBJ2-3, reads EAGVAQSPRYKIIEKRQSVAFWCNPISGHATLYWYQQILGQGPKLLIQFQNNGVVDDSQLPKDRFSAERLKGVDSTLKIQPAKLEDSAVYLCASSPTWTESSTDTQYFGPGTRLTVL.

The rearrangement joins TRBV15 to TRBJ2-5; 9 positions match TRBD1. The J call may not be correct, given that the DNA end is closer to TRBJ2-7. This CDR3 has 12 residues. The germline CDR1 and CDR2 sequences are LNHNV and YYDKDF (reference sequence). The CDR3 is CATGGQGNEQYF. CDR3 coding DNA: TGTGCCACCGGGGGACAGGGAAACGAGCAGTACTTC.